This T cell receptor beta chain was identified during a study of CD8 T cells in Susac syndrome. The wider study: Patients with Susac syndrome, at blood draw, were therapy-naive, on corticosteroids, or on intravenous immunoglobulin alone.

After extraction with the RNeasy kit, roughly 0.5 to 1 ug of the RNA was reverse transcribed using random hexamers. A multiplex approach, immunoSEQ multiplex PCR, amplified TCR beta CDR3 across 54 Vbeta and 13 Jbeta. TCRdb analysed the immunoSEQ multiplex PCR reads with MiXCR anew, one entry per CDR3 protein. The repertoire holds about 100,000 distinct CDR3 sequences, with 95% as singletons. Trimming removed 0 bases from V and 1 base from J, with 12 bases in between. The CDR3 extends over 15 amino acids. The germline gives CDR1 DFQATT, CDR2 SNEGSKA (reference sequence). This receptor was taken from a human donor with Susac syndrome. This chain uses TRBV20-1 with TRBJ1-1; no clear D. Source material: CD8+ T cells from PBMCs. CDR3 loop: CSARELGSWNTEAFF. As DNA, the CDR3 is TGCAGTGCTAGAGAGTTGGGATCGTGGAACACTGAAGCTTTCTTT.